This T cell receptor (beta chain) was identified during a study of T-cell reconstitution after alpha-beta-depleted transplantation in children. Study-wide results and caveats: Alpha-beta T cells about two months after transplant reportedly derived from several hundred expanded graft clones.

The TCRbeta library was prepared with unique molecular identifiers. TCRdb independently ran MiXCR on the PCR reads; one entry per CDR3 protein. Of almost 250,000 distinct CDR3 sequences listed, 25% are singletons. V trimming: 4 bases; J trimming: 3 bases; junction bases outside the gene matches: 7. Germline CDR1 is SGHRS and CDR2 is YFSETQ. CDR3 length: 14 amino acids. With regard to this clonotype: What it recognizes is unknown.

The sample here was PBMCs, taken before TCRalphabeta/CD19-depleted stem cell transplant. The chain employs TRBV5-1 and TRBJ2-7; 7 bases are shared with TRBD1. This sequence originates from a girl aged 2-10 years with Fanconi anemia, due to receive a stem cell transplant. CDR3 residues: CASSLDRENYEQYF. CDR3 nucleotide sequence: TGCGCCAGCAGCCTTGACAGGGAAAACTACGAGCAGTACTTC.